Below, 18 T cell receptor beta chains from the same sample are listed, as sequenced in a study of T cells after yellow fever vaccination. TCRdb itself ran the 5' RACE reads through MiXCR, one entry per CDR3 protein. This sample has 500,000 to 650,000 distinct CDR3 sequences, with about a sixth found just once. The input for sequencing was PBMCs, taken roughly 5 days after the first yellow fever vaccination. The origin of the receptors is a young man who received the YFV17D yellow fever vaccine.

Only a few counts were recorded for this clonotype. This chain connects TRBV6-5 to TRBJ2-7, with D tentatively TRBD1 or TRBD2 (5 bases each). The CDR3 runs to 15 residues. Trimming removed 4 bases from V and 4 bases from J, with 17 bases in between. Germline assignment: CDR1 MNHEY and CDR2 SVGAGI. The CDR3 region is CASSFSGTATYEQYF. For the CDR3, the DNA is TGTGCCAGCAGTTTCTCCGGGACGGCTACTTACGAGCAGTACTTC.

This clonotype was detected many times. The chain combines TRBV5-4 with TRBJ2-1; D might be TRBD1 or TRBD2, each matching 6 bases. The germline V gene has CDR1 SGHNT and CDR2 YYREEE (reference sequence). The CDR3 contains 15 residues. Trimming removed 3 bases from V and 7 bases from J, with 17 bases in between. The CDR3 nucleotides are TGTGCCAGCAGCTCGGGGGCGCAGGCCAGAAATGAGCAGTTCTTC. This gives the protein CASSSGAQARNEQFF.

The V gene is TRBV7-9, the J gene TRBJ1-1, with TRBD1 as a possible D gene (5 bases). The CDR3 is made up of 15 amino acids. Trimming removed 1 base at V and 1 base at J, with 10 bases between. Germline lookup yields CDR1 SEHNR and CDR2 FQNEAQ (reference sequence). For the CDR3, the DNA is TGTGCCAGCAGCTTAGGGCGGGGGAAGAACACTGAAGCTTTCTTT. It translates to CASSLGRGKNTEAFF.

The V and J genes are TRBV12-3 or TRBV12-4 and TRBJ1-6; D gene unclear. This CDR3 region has 16 residues. The germline V and J ends were trimmed by 5 bases and 0 bases, with 11 bases remaining between them. CDR3 DNA sequence: TGTGCCAGCAGTCGGGTCTCCAACTCCTATAATTCACCCCTCCACTTT. This sequence encodes CASSRVSNSYNSPLHF.

This clonotype was counted only a few times. The chain recombines TRBV12-3 or TRBV12-4 with TRBJ2-2, with a possible D match to TRBD2 (5 bases). The V end lost 5 bases, the J end lost 0 bases, and 10 bases lay between the germline ends. The CDR3 is 15 amino acids. The CDR3 protein is CASSRTRSNTGELFF. In DNA form, the CDR3 reads TGTGCCAGCAGTCGTACTAGGTCGAACACCGGGGAGCTGTTTTTT.

Only a few counts were recorded for this clonotype. V and J are TRBV3-1 and TRBJ2-7; D possibly corresponds to TRBD2 (7 bases). The CDR3 is 14 residues long. The V gene's germline CDR1 is LGHDT and CDR2 YNNKEL (reference sequence). Trimming stripped 2 bases from V and 3 bases from J, with 11 bases between. CDR3 nucleotide sequence: TGTGCCAGCAGCCAACGGGGGGCCCACTACGAGCAGTACTTC. It is translated as CASSQRGAHYEQYF.

The rearrangement uses TRBV13 and TRBJ1-1; D call uncertain. The germline gives CDR1 PRHDT, CDR2 FYEKMQ (reference sequence). The V gene lost 6 bases and the J gene lost 1 base, with 9 bases spanning the gap. CDR3 length: 13 residues. The CDR3 loop is CASRAPGNTEAFF. In DNA, the CDR3 is TGTGCCAGCAGGGCTCCAGGGAACACTGAAGCTTTCTTT.

This sequence joins TRBV6-1 and TRBJ2-3; D is undetermined. The CDR3 length is 13 residues. V lost 10 bases and J lost 1, with 12 bases in between. Germline-derived CDR1 and CDR2 are MNHNS and SASEGT. CDR3 protein: CAILDPGTDTQYF. DNA of the CDR3: TGTGCCATCCTGGACCCAGGCACAGATACGCAGTATTTT.

This clonotype was counted between two and nine times. The V and J genes are TRBV20-1 and TRBJ2-3; the match to TRBD2 covers 7 bases. V lost 3 bases, J lost 0 bases, and 9 bases stayed unmatched. Germline CDR1 and CDR2: DFQATT and SNEGSKA (reference sequence). The CDR3 extends over 16 amino acids. In nucleotides, the CDR3 is TGCAGTGCTAGGGGGGGGGTAGCGGGCAGCACAGATACGCAGTATTTT. Translating it yields CSARGGVAGSTDTQYF.

This clonotype was seen only a few times. The chain has TRBV10-2 and TRBJ2-1; 12 nucleotides line up with TRBD2. V was pared by 3 bases and J by 5 bases, with 5 bases of the junction left unmatched. Germline-derived CDR1 and CDR2 are WSHSY and SAAADI. CDR3 length: 16 amino acids. CDR3 sequence: CASSDSLAGGDNEQFF. In DNA form, the CDR3 reads TGCGCCAGCAGTGATTCACTAGCGGGGGGCGACAATGAGCAGTTCTTC.

This clonotype came up a few times. J is TRBJ2-5 and V is TRBV7-8, with TRBD2 identical over 7 bases. V was clipped by 6 bases and J by 8 bases; unmatched bases: 12. Germline V gene sequence: CDR1 SGHVS, CDR2 FQNEAQ. This CDR3 spans 14 amino acids. The CDR3 DNA reads as TGTGCCAGCAGTTCGTCGGGACTAATGACAACCCAGTACTTC. Its protein product is CASSSSGLMTTQYF.

The chain combines TRBV4-1 with TRBJ1-4; perhaps TRBD1 as D (5 bases). Trimming left V 5 bases short and J 8 bases short, with 18 bases between. The length of the CDR3 is 15 residues. Germline V gives CDR1 MGHRA, CDR2 YSYEKL. CDR3: CASSYPGRGKEKLFF. The CDR3 coding sequence is TGCGCCAGCAGCTATCCCGGGAGGGGTAAGGAAAAACTGTTTTTT.

This clonotype was seen only a few times. The DNA for the CDR3 is TGTGCCAGCAGTTACTCGGACGTTTCCTACGAGCAGTACTTC. Its protein is CASSYSDVSYEQYF. The chain joins TRBV6-5 to TRBJ2-7, with D uncertain. Germline V CDR1 and CDR2: MNHEY, SVGAGI. The CDR3 is made up of 14 amino acids. V dropped 0 bases and J dropped 1 base, with 7 bases sitting between them.

This chain joins TRBV24-1 and TRBJ2-3; D is undetermined. The V end was cut by 9 bases, the J end by 6 bases, with 12 bases between. Germline lookup yields CDR1 KGHDR and CDR2 SFDVKD. This CDR3 contains 12 residues. The CDR3: CATGSTTDTQYF. The CDR3 nucleotides read TGTGCCACCGGAAGCACTACCGATACGCAGTATTTT.

This clonotype was counted only a few times. V usage is TRBV6-2 or TRBV6-3 and J usage is TRBJ2-3, with TRBD2 as a possible D gene (6 bases). The CDR3 contains 16 residues. Germline CDR1 is MNHEY and CDR2 is SVGEGT. Trimming pared 1 base from V and 0 bases from J, leaving 11 bases between. The CDR3 DNA reads as TGTGCCAGCAGTTACTTGGGGGGACCCAGCACAGATACGCAGTATTTT. This gives the protein CASSYLGGPSTDTQYF.

V and J are TRBV9 and TRBJ2-2; 10 positions match TRBD2. Germline V gene data show CDR1 as SGDLS and CDR2 as YYNGEE. This CDR3 has 17 residues. V shed 1 base, J shed 0 bases, and the junction held 3 bases outside the gene matches. DNA for the CDR3: TGTGCCAGCAGCGTACAAAGCGGGGGGGCGAACACCGGGGAGCTGTTTTTT. Translation gives CASSVQSGGANTGELFF.

J is TRBJ1-1 and V is TRBV27; D unresolved. Germline assignment: CDR1 MNHEY and CDR2 SMNVEV (reference sequence). Between the trimmed V and J ends, which lost 5 bases and 0 bases, there was a span of 22 bases. The CDR3 extends over 18 amino acids. For the CDR3, the DNA is TGTGCCAGCAGTCCCCTCTTTAGGTACGTAATAGTGAACACTGAAGCTTTCTTT. Encoded protein: CASSPLFRYVIVNTEAFF.

This clonotype was found many times. The V call is TRBV7-6, the J call TRBJ2-2; D may be TRBD1 (6 bases). This CDR3 is built from 15 residues. Deletions cut 2 bases from V and 4 bases from J, with 11 bases between. Germline V gene data show CDR1 as SGHVS and CDR2 as FNYEAQ. The CDR3 bases are TGTGCCAGCAGCTTACTGCAAGGGGGCACCGGGGAGCTGTTTTTT. As protein: CASSLLQGGTGELFF.